This T cell receptor (beta chain) was sequenced during a study of Ad26.COV2.S vaccination and SARS-CoV-2 variants. Looking at the study overall: Recipients of Ad26.COV2.S got it intramuscularly, once or twice 56 days apart. Whole-study results and caveats: Quantification of TCR breadth and depth may have yielded underestimates of total T cell responses. Breadth, reportedly substantial, characterized the spike-specific CD8+ and CD4+ T cell responses after vaccination.

Indicated treatment: roughly 18 received Ad26.COV2.S at low or high dose, single or two shots; several received placebo; per-sample allocation not given. Collection of samples fell on day 63 after the first vaccine or placebo injection. Looked up from germline, CDR1 is LNHDA and CDR2 is SQIVND (reference sequence). V was clipped by 6 bases and J by 2 bases, with 11 bases between them. The CDR3 spans 14 residues. This clone was recorded once. Its specificity is not known. The table came from immunoSEQ multiplex PCR; TCRdb's copy has only in-frame clones and leaves some out. The repertoire holds 400,000 to 450,000 clones, with around 92% as singletons.

The starting material was peripheral blood, obtained in a trial of Ad26.COV2.S vaccine versus placebo. This sequence was found in a person between 18 and 59 years old who received the Ad26.COV2.S COVID-19 vaccine or a placebo. V gene TRBV19 combines with J gene TRBJ1-3, with D unresolved. The CDR3 region is CASRFSGTGNTIYF. In DNA form, the CDR3 reads TGTGCCAGTAGATTTTCGGGAACTGGAAACACCATATATTTT.